The rows below give T cell receptor beta chains drawn from one sample of a study of blood T cell repertoires in COVID-19. Clones were read by immunoSEQ multiplex PCR, and TCRdb kept only the in-frame ones, dropping some. The sample yields some 490,000 clones, 70% to 90% seen once. Sequencing used peripheral blood. The source of these receptors is a human donor in a cohort sampled during active COVID-19. The CDR3 runs from the conserved cysteine through the conserved F or W. The D gene is left open where the match is weak. Size is stated for part of the rows, as once, few or many counts, or as a class when the clone is expanded.

-,TRBJ2-7,-,TRBV27,CASSPVGGHEQYF,TGTGCCAGCAGTCCAGTAGGCGGCCACGAGCAGTACTTC
-,TRBJ1-3,TRBD1,TRBV29-1,CSAEDRAKNTIYF,TGCAGCGCTGAGGACAGGGCAAAGAACACCATATATTTT
-,TRBJ2-1,TRBD1,TRBV4-1,CASSQGVQGRQFF,TGCGCCAGCAGCCAAGGGGTACAGGGGAGGCAGTTCTTC
-,TRBJ2-7,TRBD1,TRBV13,CASSSDRDYEQYF,TGTGCCAGCAGCTCGGACAGGGACTACGAGCAGTACTTC
-,TRBJ1-4,TRBD1,TRBV6-1,CASSVLGQGAANEKLFF,TGTGCCAGCAGTGTTTTGGGACAGGGGGCGGCTAATGAAAAACTGTTTTTT
-,TRBJ2-1,TRBD2,TRBV19,CASSIRGLAGVNEQFF,TGTGCCAGTAGTATTAGGGGACTAGCGGGAGTCAATGAGCAGTTCTTC
few,TRBJ1-3,-,TRBV28,CASSLGGGASGNTIYF,TGTGCCAGCAGTTTAGGTGGGGGGGCCTCTGGAAACACCATATATTTT
-,TRBJ2-2,TRBD2,TRBV11-2,CASSQIPGLAGVTGELFF,TGTGCCAGCAGCCAAATCCCCGGACTAGCGGGAGTCACCGGGGAGCTGTTTTTT
-,TRBJ1-4,-,TRBV7-2,CASSLIGGRPNEKLFF,TGTGCCAGCAGCTTAATCGGGGGGCGGCCTAATGAAAAACTGTTTTTT
-,TRBJ1-1,TRBD1,TRBV11-2,CASSPAGQVAEAFF,TGTGCCAGCAGCCCAGCCGGACAGGTCGCCGAAGCTTTCTTT
-,TRBJ2-2,TRBD2,TRBV5-1,CASSPGLVANTGELFF,TGCGCCAGCAGCCCCGGACTAGTAGCGAACACCGGGGAGCTGTTTTTT
once,TRBJ2-1,TRBD1,TRBV19,CASSIGGQVRNEQFF,TGTGCCAGTAGTATAGGGGGACAGGTCCGGAATGAGCAGTTCTTC
-,TRBJ1-2,-,TRBV3-1/TRBV3-2,CASSLEGTQNGYTF,TGTGCCAGCAGCCTGGAGGGGACTCAGAATGGCTACACCTTC
-,TRBJ1-1,-,TRBV7-9,CASSLNPPGLTNTEAFF,TGTGCCAGCAGTTTAAACCCCCCCGGACTGACTAACACTGAAGCTTTCTTT
-,TRBJ1-5,-,TRBV4-3,CASSQGLSNQPQHF,TGCGCCAGCAGCCAAGGTCTGAGCAATCAGCCCCAGCATTTT
-,TRBJ2-3,-,TRBV7-2,CASSLASGSTDTQYF,TGTGCCAGCAGCTTAGCGAGCGGGTCCACAGATACGCAGTATTTT
-,TRBJ2-5,-,TRBV6-5,CASRVPGWETQYF,TGTGCCAGCAGAGTGCCCGGGTGGGAGACCCAGTACTTC
-,TRBJ2-1,TRBD2,TRBV5-1,CASSLVAGEFNEQFF,TGCGCCAGCAGCTTGGTGGCGGGAGAGTTCAATGAGCAGTTCTTC
-,TRBJ1-1,TRBD1,TRBV28,CASSPGGFVNTEAFF,TGTGCCAGCAGTCCAGGGGGCTTTGTGAACACTGAAGCTTTCTTT
-,TRBJ2-1,TRBD2,TRBV27,CASIRSGSPGNEQFF,TGTGCCAGCATCCGTAGCGGGAGCCCCGGGAATGAGCAGTTCTTC
-,TRBJ2-3,-,TRBV5-6,CASSLAWAPHTDTQYF,TGTGCCAGCAGCTTGGCGTGGGCCCCCCACACAGATACGCAGTATTTT
-,TRBJ1-1,TRBD1,TRBV5-6,CASSLRDRGWTEAFF,TGTGCCAGCAGCTTGAGGGACAGGGGGTGGACTGAAGCTTTCTTT
-,TRBJ1-3,-,TRBV18,CASSQTQNGNTIYF,TGTGCCAGCTCACAGACACAGAATGGAAACACCATATATTTT
-,TRBJ1-2,-,TRBV7-2,CASSFTTGSHYGYTF,TGTGCCAGCAGCTTTACTACAGGGTCTCACTATGGCTACACCTTC
-,TRBJ2-1,-,TRBV7-2,CASSLGASTLPYNEQFF,TGTGCCAGCAGCTTAGGGGCTTCAACCCTTCCCTACAATGAGCAGTTCTTC
-,TRBJ2-1,TRBD2,TRBV4-3,CASSQVLAGGRNEQFF,TGCGCCAGCAGCCAGGTACTAGCGGGAGGGAGGAATGAGCAGTTCTTC
-,TRBJ1-2,-,TRBV11-2,CASSLTSPGSNYGYTF,TGTGCCAGCAGCTTAACCTCACCGGGATCTAACTATGGCTACACCTTC
-,TRBJ2-3,-,TRBV9,CASSAIARTDTQYF,TGTGCCAGCAGCGCCATAGCGCGCACAGATACGCAGTATTTT
-,TRBJ2-2,TRBD2,TRBV5-1,CASSLVAGVNGELFF,TGCGCCAGCAGCTTGGTAGCGGGAGTTAACGGGGAGCTGTTTTTT
-,TRBJ2-3,TRBD2,TRBV10-3,CAISGISGGTDTQYF,TGTGCCATCAGTGGAATTTCCGGGGGGACAGATACGCAGTATTTT
-,TRBJ1-1,-,TRBV2,CASLTQVGGTEAFF,TGTGCCAGTCTTACCCAAGTTGGGGGGACTGAAGCTTTCTTT
-,TRBJ1-2,-,TRBV5-1,CASSPEGGIPNYGYTF,TGCGCCAGCAGCCCCGAGGGAGGGATACCTAACTATGGCTACACCTTC
-,TRBJ2-7,-,TRBV19,CASSITRDTTYEQYF,TGTGCCAGTAGTATTACCCGGGACACAACCTACGAGCAGTACTTC
-,TRBJ2-7,TRBD1,TRBV18,CASSPDRASYEQYF,TGTGCCAGCTCTCCAGACAGGGCCTCCTACGAGCAGTACTTC
once,TRBJ2-5,-,TRBV18,CASSPTESGETQYF,TGTGCCAGCTCACCTACGGAGAGTGGAGAGACCCAGTACTTC
-,TRBJ2-3,TRBD2,TRBV15,CATSRDVTSGSMRYF,TGTGCCACCAGCAGAGACGTCACCAGCGGGAGCATGAGGTATTTT
-,TRBJ2-7,-,TRBV19,CASGGPGGIYEQYF,TGTGCCAGTGGTGGACCAGGGGGGATCTACGAGCAGTACTTC
-,TRBJ1-1,-,TRBV5-5,CASSLAWRYTEAFF,TGTGCCAGCAGCTTGGCGTGGAGGTACACTGAAGCTTTCTTT
few,TRBJ2-3,-,TRBV6-2/TRBV6-3,CASSYGTGTGQDTQYF,TGTGCCAGCAGTTACGGAACCGGGACTGGACAAGATACGCAGTATTTT
-,TRBJ2-7,-,TRBV3-1/TRBV3-2,CASSQSLAIHEQYF,TGTGCCAGCAGCCAAAGTCTAGCGATCCACGAGCAGTACTTC
-,TRBJ1-1,TRBD1,TRBV5-1,CASSRDRGGSAGTEAFF,TGCGCCAGCAGCCGCGACAGGGGTGGATCTGCGGGAACTGAAGCTTTCTTT
once,TRBJ2-3,-,TRBV19,CASSIAPSESSDTQYF,TGTGCCAGTAGTATAGCTCCTAGCGAGTCTTCAGATACGCAGTATTTT
-,TRBJ2-7,-,TRBV28,CASSFEAGLTYEQYF,TGTGCCAGCAGTTTTGAGGCCGGGTTGACCTACGAGCAGTACTTC
-,TRBJ2-1,TRBD2,TRBV24-1,CATSPGTSGKNEQFF,TGTGCCACCAGTCCCGGGACTAGCGGGAAGAATGAGCAGTTCTTC
-,TRBJ2-7,TRBD2,TRBV5-4,CASSRTSGSPGSYEQYF,TGTGCCAGCAGCCGGACTAGCGGGAGCCCCGGCTCCTACGAGCAGTACTTC
few,TRBJ2-1,TRBD2,TRBV3-1/TRBV3-2,CASSQGGLAGATYNEQFF,TGTGCCAGCAGCCAAGGGGGACTAGCGGGGGCTACCTACAATGAGCAGTTCTTC